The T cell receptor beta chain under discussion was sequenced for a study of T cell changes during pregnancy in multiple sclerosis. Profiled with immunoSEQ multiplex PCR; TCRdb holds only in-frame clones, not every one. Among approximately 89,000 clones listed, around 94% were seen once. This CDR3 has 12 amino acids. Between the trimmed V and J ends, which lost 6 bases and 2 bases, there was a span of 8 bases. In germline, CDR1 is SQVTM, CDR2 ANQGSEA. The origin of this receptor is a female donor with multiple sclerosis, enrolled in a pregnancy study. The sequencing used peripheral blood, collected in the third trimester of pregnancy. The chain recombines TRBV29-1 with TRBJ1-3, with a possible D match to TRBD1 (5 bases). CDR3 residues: CSVADTGNTIYF. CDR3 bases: TGCAGCGTCGCGGACACTGGAAACACCATATATTTT.